This T cell receptor beta chain is drawn from a study of cytomegalovirus exposure and HLA in healthy donors. Study-level background: The same platform was used for the 110 or so validation repertoires and the 650 to 800 first-cohort repertoires, a later analysis reported. Broader study findings: Cytomegalovirus-associated TCR beta chains were listed, numbering 150 to 200.

Trimming at V came to 4 bases and at J to 2 bases, leaving 5 bases not matched to a gene. CDR3 length equals 15 residues. Germline loops: CDR1 SGDLS, CDR2 YYNGEE. Method: immunoSEQ multiplex PCR; TCRdb's copy keeps in-frame clones and lacks some. The sample includes 160,000 or so clones, 80% to 85% of them seen just once. Worth noting for this clone: Its matching antigen is unknown.

The receptor was isolated from a man younger than 40 in good health and CMV-seropositive. The sample taken for sequencing was PBMCs. The V call is TRBV9, the J call TRBJ2-7; the match to TRBD2 covers 11 bases. CDR3 nucleotide sequence: TGTGCCAGCAGCCCCAGTAGCGGGAGGGCCTACGAGCAGTACTTC. Translating gives CASSPSSGRAYEQYF.